This TCR beta chain was observed in a study of response to subunit inactivated influenza vaccine. Regarding the study as a whole: Few new T cells, the authors suggested, are recruited by each seasonal influenza vaccination.

Germline assignment: CDR1 SEHNR and CDR2 FQNEAQ (reference sequence). The CDR3 runs 12 residues. V gave up 8 bases and J gave up 3 bases, with 11 bases separating them. Each CDR3 protein gets one entry after TCRdb re-called the RT-PCR reads with MiXCR. The sample has 250,000 to 350,000 distinct CDR3 sequences; about 20% are singletons. About this clonotype: Its antigen is unknown.

The source of this sequence is a man aged 50-75 years who received an inactivated influenza vaccine. This chain joins TRBV7-9 and TRBJ2-7; no reliable D call. This specimen was PBMCs from blood, taken about 19 months after vaccination. CDR3 residues: CASVTDGYEQYF. Here the CDR3 DNA reads TGTGCCAGCGTCACGGATGGCTACGAGCAGTACTTC.